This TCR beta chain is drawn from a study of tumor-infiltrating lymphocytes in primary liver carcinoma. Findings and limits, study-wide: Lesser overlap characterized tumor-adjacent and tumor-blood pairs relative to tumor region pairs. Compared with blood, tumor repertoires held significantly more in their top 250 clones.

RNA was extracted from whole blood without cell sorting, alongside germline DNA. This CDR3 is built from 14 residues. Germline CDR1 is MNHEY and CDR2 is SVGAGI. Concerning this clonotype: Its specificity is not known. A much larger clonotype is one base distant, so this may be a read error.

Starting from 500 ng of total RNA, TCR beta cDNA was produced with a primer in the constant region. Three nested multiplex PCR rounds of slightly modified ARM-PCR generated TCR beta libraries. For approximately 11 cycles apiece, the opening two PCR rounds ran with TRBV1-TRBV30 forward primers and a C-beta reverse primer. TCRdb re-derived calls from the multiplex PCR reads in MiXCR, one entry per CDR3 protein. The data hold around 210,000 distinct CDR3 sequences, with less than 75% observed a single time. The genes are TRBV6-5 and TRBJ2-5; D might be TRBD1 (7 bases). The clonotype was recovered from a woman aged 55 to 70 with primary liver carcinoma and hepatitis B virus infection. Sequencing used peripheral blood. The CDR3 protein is CAGSQGGFQETQYF. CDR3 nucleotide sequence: TGTGCCGGCAGCCAGGGGGGATTCCAAGAGACCCAGTACTTC.